The present entry profiles one TCR beta chain with its context. The record originates from a study of blood T cell repertoires in COVID-19. Study-level information: The study drew acute and convalescent COVID-19 samples from the United States, Italy and Spain.

V shed 3 bases, J shed 3 bases, and the junction held 10 bases outside the gene matches. This CDR3 is 16 amino acids long. Germline V gives CDR1 KGHSH, CDR2 LQKENI. Original processing notes: Reference gene primer amplification gave estimated nucleated cell counts. The repertoire was sequenced with immunoSEQ multiplex PCR; TCRdb's copy has only in-frame clones and lacks some. D and trimming come from the DNA, and the V and J calls and clone size come from that table. The sample contains a few hundred thousand clones, about 89% of which appear only once. The origin of this receptor is a woman aged 45-59 years who had recovered from COVID-19. The rearrangement uses TRBV18 and TRBJ1-1; 7 nucleotides align to TRBD1. Input material: peripheral blood. CDR3 DNA: TGTGCCAGCTCACCGGGACAGCTAACCGTGCACACTGAAGCTTTCTTT. Its protein is CASSPGQLTVHTEAFF.